This is a list of T cell receptor beta chains from one sample in a study of cytomegalovirus exposure and HLA in healthy donors. Sequencing was performed with immunoSEQ multiplex PCR; in TCRdb, only in-frame clones are kept and a portion is missing. This table holds 200,000 to 300,000 clones, roughly 81% found once. Sequenced sample: PBMCs. The source is a woman aged 40 to 55 in good health and CMV-seropositive. Each CDR3 is given with its conserved first and last residue. The order of the fields is clone size, D gene, V gene, CDR3 length, J gene, CDR3 protein, CDR3 DNA. D genes are given only for firm matches. Some rows have no size entry. The others give once, few or many, or a class for an expanded clone.

clone_size: once; d_call: .; v_call: TRBV19; cdr3_length: 13; j_call: TRBJ1-1; cdr3_aa: CASSLREGTEAFF; cdr3_nt: TGTGCCAGTAGTCTACGGGAGGGCACTGAAGCTTTCTTT
clone_size: .; d_call: .; v_call: TRBV9; cdr3_length: 13; j_call: TRBJ2-2; cdr3_aa: CASSVASYGELFF; cdr3_nt: TGTGCCAGCAGCGTAGCTAGTTACGGGGAGCTGTTTTTT
clone_size: .; d_call: TRBD2; v_call: TRBV27; cdr3_length: 15; j_call: TRBJ2-3; cdr3_aa: CASRILAWSTDTQYF; cdr3_nt: TGTGCCAGCAGGATACTAGCGTGGAGCACAGATACGCAGTATTTT
clone_size: .; d_call: TRBD2; v_call: TRBV7-2; cdr3_length: 14; j_call: TRBJ2-5; cdr3_aa: CASSPGTSRETQYF; cdr3_nt: TGTGCCAGCAGCCCGGGGACTAGCCGGGAGACCCAGTACTTC
clone_size: .; d_call: TRBD1; v_call: TRBV5-1; cdr3_length: 15; j_call: TRBJ1-1; cdr3_aa: CASTRTGSMNTEAFF; cdr3_nt: TGCGCCAGCACCCGGACAGGATCCATGAACACTGAAGCTTTCTTT
clone_size: once; d_call: .; v_call: TRBV19; cdr3_length: 14; j_call: TRBJ2-3; cdr3_aa: CASSKGRATDTQYF; cdr3_nt: TGTGCCAGTAGTAAGGGCAGGGCCACAGATACGCAGTATTTT
clone_size: few; d_call: .; v_call: TRBV27; cdr3_length: 14; j_call: TRBJ2-3; cdr3_aa: CASSLSRGADTQYF; cdr3_nt: TGTGCCAGCAGTTTATCCAGGGGGGCAGATACGCAGTATTTT
clone_size: .; d_call: .; v_call: TRBV7-2; cdr3_length: 15; j_call: TRBJ1-2; cdr3_aa: CASSLLVDSVYGYTF; cdr3_nt: TGTGCCAGCAGCTTATTGGTGGACAGCGTCTATGGCTACACCTTC
clone_size: .; d_call: TRBD1; v_call: TRBV27; cdr3_length: 17; j_call: TRBJ2-1; cdr3_aa: CASSSQQGGAVLDEQFF; cdr3_nt: TGTGCCAGCAGTTCTCAACAAGGGGGCGCGGTGTTGGATGAGCAGTTCTTC
clone_size: .; d_call: .; v_call: TRBV18; cdr3_length: 14; j_call: TRBJ1-5; cdr3_aa: CASSPEGVNQPQHF; cdr3_nt: TGTGCCAGCTCACCAGAGGGGGTCAATCAGCCCCAGCATTTT
clone_size: once; d_call: .; v_call: TRBV6-1; cdr3_length: 14; j_call: TRBJ1-1; cdr3_aa: CASSEWEVNTEAFF; cdr3_nt: TGTGCCAGCAGTGAATGGGAGGTGAACACTGAAGCTTTCTTT
clone_size: .; d_call: TRBD1; v_call: TRBV10-3; cdr3_length: 16; j_call: TRBJ1-2; cdr3_aa: CAISPTGGRANYGYTF; cdr3_nt: TGTGCCATCAGTCCGACAGGGGGCCGCGCTAACTATGGCTACACCTTC
clone_size: .; d_call: .; v_call: TRBV30; cdr3_length: 12; j_call: TRBJ1-1; cdr3_aa: CAWSPGVTEAFF; cdr3_nt: TGTGCCTGGAGCCCAGGGGTTACTGAAGCTTTCTTT
clone_size: once; d_call: TRBD2; v_call: TRBV6-5; cdr3_length: 14; j_call: TRBJ2-7; cdr3_aa: CASSYSAGGYEQYF; cdr3_nt: TGTGCCAGCAGTTACTCGGCGGGAGGGTACGAGCAGTACTTC
clone_size: .; d_call: .; v_call: TRBV28; cdr3_length: 12; j_call: TRBJ1-2; cdr3_aa: CASSLYSWGYTF; cdr3_nt: TGTGCCAGCAGTTTATACAGTTGGGGCTACACCTTC
clone_size: .; d_call: TRBD2; v_call: TRBV6-6; cdr3_length: 12; j_call: TRBJ2-7; cdr3_aa: CASSGSSYEQYF; cdr3_nt: TGCGCCAGCAGCGGGAGCTCCTACGAGCAGTACTTC
clone_size: .; d_call: TRBD2; v_call: TRBV7-2; cdr3_length: 15; j_call: TRBJ2-7; cdr3_aa: CASSLALAGVREQYF; cdr3_nt: TGTGCCAGCAGCTTAGCACTAGCGGGAGTAAGGGAGCAGTACTTC
clone_size: .; d_call: .; v_call: TRBV27; cdr3_length: 14; j_call: TRBJ2-7; cdr3_aa: CASSYTGEAYEQYF; cdr3_nt: TGTGCCAGCAGTTATACAGGGGAGGCCTACGAGCAGTACTTC
clone_size: .; d_call: TRBD2; v_call: TRBV10-3; cdr3_length: 16; j_call: TRBJ2-7; cdr3_aa: CAISDLSGRGGYEQYF; cdr3_nt: TGTGCCATCAGTGATCTTAGCGGGAGGGGTGGGTACGAGCAGTACTTC
clone_size: .; d_call: TRBD1; v_call: TRBV30; cdr3_length: 15; j_call: TRBJ2-3; cdr3_aa: CAWTSGQGMTDTQYF; cdr3_nt: TGTGCCTGGACCTCGGGACAGGGTATGACAGATACGCAGTATTTT
clone_size: once; d_call: TRBD2; v_call: TRBV2; cdr3_length: 16; j_call: TRBJ2-7; cdr3_aa: CASSFGLAGGVYEQYF; cdr3_nt: TGTGCCAGCAGCTTCGGACTAGCGGGAGGGGTCTACGAGCAGTACTTC
clone_size: .; d_call: TRBD1; v_call: TRBV7-2; cdr3_length: 15; j_call: TRBJ1-1; cdr3_aa: CASSTTGGVNTEAFF; cdr3_nt: TGTGCCAGCAGCACGACAGGGGGAGTAAACACTGAAGCTTTCTTT
clone_size: .; d_call: TRBD2; v_call: TRBV4-2; cdr3_length: 18; j_call: TRBJ2-7; cdr3_aa: CASSQELIGGLAGYEQYF; cdr3_nt: TGTGCCAGCAGCCAAGAATTAATTGGTGGGCTAGCGGGATACGAGCAGTACTTC
clone_size: .; d_call: TRBD1; v_call: TRBV9; cdr3_length: 13; j_call: TRBJ1-1; cdr3_aa: CASSVGAGGPAFF; cdr3_nt: TGTGCCAGCAGCGTAGGGGCAGGGGGACCGGCTTTCTTT
clone_size: .; d_call: TRBD2; v_call: TRBV28; cdr3_length: 17; j_call: TRBJ2-1; cdr3_aa: CASSPWGSGSSYNEQFF; cdr3_nt: TGTGCCAGCAGTCCCTGGGGTAGCGGGAGCTCCTACAATGAGCAGTTCTTC
clone_size: .; d_call: TRBD1; v_call: TRBV19; cdr3_length: 14; j_call: TRBJ1-5; cdr3_aa: CASTGTAFNQPQHF; cdr3_nt: TGTGCCAGTACCGGGACAGCGTTCAATCAGCCCCAGCATTTT
clone_size: once; d_call: .; v_call: TRBV6-5; cdr3_length: 14; j_call: TRBJ2-7; cdr3_aa: CASSYDGYSYEQYF; cdr3_nt: TGTGCCAGCAGTTACGACGGGTACTCCTACGAGCAGTACTTC
clone_size: .; d_call: .; v_call: TRBV7-9; cdr3_length: 15; j_call: TRBJ1-4; cdr3_aa: CASSRERGTNEKLFF; cdr3_nt: TGTGCCAGCAGCCGGGAGCGAGGAACTAATGAAAAACTGTTTTTT
clone_size: few; d_call: .; v_call: TRBV6-1; cdr3_length: 15; j_call: TRBJ2-6; cdr3_aa: CASSENSSGANVLTF; cdr3_nt: TGTGCCAGCAGTGAAAACAGCTCTGGGGCCAACGTCCTGACTTTC
clone_size: few; d_call: TRBD2; v_call: TRBV7-9; cdr3_length: 15; j_call: TRBJ2-3; cdr3_aa: CASSHSGRAESTQYF; cdr3_nt: TGTGCCAGCAGTCATAGCGGGAGGGCCGAAAGTACGCAGTATTTT
clone_size: .; d_call: .; v_call: TRBV29-1; cdr3_length: 11; j_call: TRBJ2-2; cdr3_aa: CSFFRSGELFF; cdr3_nt: TGCAGCTTCTTCCGTTCCGGGGAGCTGTTTTTT
clone_size: .; d_call: .; v_call: TRBV7-6; cdr3_length: 13; j_call: TRBJ2-5; cdr3_aa: CASSLSPGETQYF; cdr3_nt: TGTGCCAGCAGTTTATCCCCGGGAGAGACCCAGTACTTC
clone_size: .; d_call: .; v_call: TRBV28; cdr3_length: 14; j_call: TRBJ1-4; cdr3_aa: CASSLGQVGEKLFF; cdr3_nt: TGTGCCAGCAGTTTAGGGCAGGTTGGCGAAAAACTGTTTTTT
clone_size: .; d_call: .; v_call: TRBV19; cdr3_length: 13; j_call: TRBJ2-3; cdr3_aa: CASSIEGWRAQYF; cdr3_nt: TGTGCCAGTAGTATAGAAGGCTGGCGGGCGCAGTATTTT
clone_size: .; d_call: TRBD1; v_call: TRBV5-6; cdr3_length: 17; j_call: TRBJ1-3; cdr3_aa: CASSLAMGQGAGNTIYF; cdr3_nt: TGTGCCAGCAGCTTGGCCATGGGACAGGGGGCAGGAAACACCATATATTTT
clone_size: .; d_call: .; v_call: TRBV4-1; cdr3_length: 15; j_call: TRBJ2-7; cdr3_aa: CASSLTSVLYYEQYF; cdr3_nt: TGCGCCAGCAGCCTTACGTCAGTTTTGTACTACGAGCAGTACTTC
clone_size: once; d_call: .; v_call: TRBV5-1; cdr3_length: 16; j_call: TRBJ1-1; cdr3_aa: CASSVQGSAVNTEAFF; cdr3_nt: TGCGCCAGCAGCGTACAGGGATCAGCGGTGAACACTGAAGCTTTCTTT
clone_size: .; d_call: .; v_call: TRBV27; cdr3_length: 16; j_call: TRBJ2-2; cdr3_aa: CASSPTGTQNTGELFF; cdr3_nt: TGTGCCAGCAGCCCGACCGGGACTCAGAACACCGGGGAGCTGTTTTTT
clone_size: .; d_call: .; v_call: TRBV5-6; cdr3_length: 15; j_call: TRBJ1-2; cdr3_aa: CASSPDGGMDYGYTF; cdr3_nt: TGTGCCAGCAGCCCTGATGGGGGCATGGACTATGGCTACACCTTC
clone_size: .; d_call: TRBD1; v_call: TRBV5-3; cdr3_length: 13; j_call: TRBJ2-7; cdr3_aa: CARSRDRSYEQYF; cdr3_nt: TGTGCCAGAAGCCGGGACAGGTCCTACGAGCAGTACTTC
clone_size: .; d_call: .; v_call: TRBV7-6; cdr3_length: 16; j_call: TRBJ1-5; cdr3_aa: CASSLGQGDSNQPQHF; cdr3_nt: TGTGCCAGCAGCTTAGGGCAGGGCGATAGCAATCAGCCCCAGCATTTT
clone_size: once; d_call: .; v_call: TRBV11-2; cdr3_length: 15; j_call: TRBJ1-2; cdr3_aa: CASSLNEGSLYGYTF; cdr3_nt: TGTGCCAGCAGCCTCAACGAGGGCAGTTTATATGGCTACACCTTC